This passage covers 24 T cell receptor beta chains from one sample sequenced in a study of beta chain features in type 1 diabetes. All of the isolated RNA was reverse transcribed, so expressed TCRB transcripts were sequenced. TCRdb keeps only in-frame clones here, not all; method: immunoSEQ multiplex PCR. The sample lists under 900,000 clones, roughly 17% occurring once. The sample taken for sequencing was naive CD4+ T cells from blood. These receptors were collected from a woman in her late teens or twenties in good health.

V usage is TRBV2 and J usage is TRBJ1-5, with 8 bases that match TRBD1. Germline V gives CDR1 SNHLY, CDR2 FYNNEI. The V segment lost 4 bases and the J segment 6 bases; nucleotides outside the gene matches: 5. The CDR3 extends over 14 amino acids. This chain's CDR3 is CASSGGQGVQPQHF. The CDR3 DNA follows: TGTGCCAGCAGTGGCGGACAGGGTGTTCAGCCCCAGCATTTT.

The V and J genes are TRBV2 and TRBJ1-1, with TRBD1 as a possible D gene (5 bases). CDR1 is SNHLY and CDR2 is FYNNEI in the germline V gene. V lost 6 bases to trimming and J lost 1 base, with 18 bases between them. The CDR3 is made up of 16 amino acids. The CDR3 DNA is TGTGCCAGCAGCAATCGAGGGGCGTTCTGGAACACTGAAGCTTTCTTT. Its protein product is CASSNRGAFWNTEAFF. The full variable domain, in which reference TRBV2 and TRBJ1-1 provide the parts outside the CDR3, is EPEVTQTPSHQVTQMGQEVILRCVPISNHLYFYWYRQILGQKVEFLVSFYNNEISEKSEIFDDQFSVERPDGSNFTLKIRSTKLEDSAMYFCASSNRGAFWNTEAFFGQGTRLTVV.

The CDR3 loop reads CASSLGGLAARDTQYF. The CDR3 DNA follows: TGTGCCAGCAGCTTGGGGGGACTAGCGGCGAGAGATACGCAGTATTTT. The chain has TRBV5-4 and TRBJ2-3, with 11 bases lining up with TRBD2. Trimming removed 0 bases from V and 5 bases from J; junction bases left unmatched: 5. CDR1 is SGHNT and CDR2 is YYREEE in the germline V gene (reference sequence). The CDR3 has 16 amino acids.

This clone has more than one count but fewer than ten. The V call is TRBV2, the J call TRBJ2-2; TRBD2 matches at 10 bases. The V gene end was trimmed by 6 bases and the J gene end by 6 bases; junction bases not matched to a gene: 7. The germline CDR1 and CDR2 sequences are SNHLY and FYNNEI. CDR3 size: 15 residues. The CDR3 protein is CASRPLAGFAGELFF. DNA of the CDR3: TGTGCCAGCAGGCCACTAGCGGGATTTGCCGGGGAGCTGTTTTTT.

A few counts support this clone. A junction end diverges from the germline sequence, so it may reflect a read error. The chain joins TRBV7-2 to TRBJ2-7; D perhaps matches TRBD2 (5 bases). The germline V gene encodes CDR1 SGHTA and CDR2 FQGNSA. The CDR3 runs to 16 residues. CDR3 region: CASSLAAGQQTYEQYF. CDR3 DNA: TGTGCCAGCAGCCTAGCTGCGGGCCAGCAGACCTACGAGCAGTACTTC.

CDR3: CASTRQGNTEAFF. CDR3 bases: TGTGCCAGCACCAGACAGGGGAACACTGAAGCTTTCTTT. This rearrangement joins TRBV14 to TRBJ1-1; 7 bases match TRBD1. J was trimmed by 1 base and V by 7 bases; bases with no gene match: 3. CDR3 size: 13 residues. Per germline, CDR1 SGHDN and CDR2 FVKESK.

This clone was counted between two and nine times. The chain carries TRBV9 and TRBJ1-4; 7 bases line up with TRBD1. Trimming took 4 bases from V and 6 from J; bases not matched to a gene: 12. Germline CDR1 is SGDLS and CDR2 is YYNGEE. This CDR3 is built from 16 residues. The chain's CDR3 is CASSSDLQGSYEKLFF. The CDR3 DNA is TGTGCCAGCAGCTCGGATCTACAGGGGAGCTATGAAAAACTGTTTTTT.

The chain employs TRBV7-2 and TRBJ2-1; 12 bases are shared with TRBD2. The germline V gene encodes CDR1 SGHTA and CDR2 FQGNSA. The CDR3 covers 18 residues. Trimming removed 5 bases from V and 0 bases from J; junction bases left unmatched: 8. The CDR3 protein is CASSPRLAGDSSYNEQFF. For the CDR3, the DNA is TGTGCCAGCAGCCCACGACTAGCGGGAGACAGCTCCTACAATGAGCAGTTCTTC. The complete variable domain, with remaining parts taken from reference TRBV7-2 and TRBJ2-1, reads GAGVSQSPSNKVTEKGKDVELRCDPISGHTALYWYRQSLGQGLEFLIYFQGNSAPDKSGLPSDRFSAERTGGSVSTLTIQRTQQEDSAVYLCASSPRLAGDSSYNEQFFGPGTRLTVL.

This rearrangement joins TRBV27 to TRBJ2-7; TRBD2 might be the D (5 bases). With 5 bases removed from V and 2 bases from J, the gap between germline ends came to 13 bases. Germline V gene data show CDR1 as MNHEY and CDR2 as SMNVEV (reference sequence). This CDR3 is 14 amino acids long. CDR3 sequence: CASSRLDSTYEQYF. The CDR3 region has the DNA TGTGCCAGCAGTCGACTGGACTCCACCTACGAGCAGTACTTC.

V is TRBV28 and J is TRBJ2-7, with 7 bases fitting TRBD2. The germline CDR1 and CDR2 sequences are MDHEN and SYDVKM. This CDR3 region has 15 residues. The J segment lost 0 bases and the V segment lost 8 bases, leaving 10 bases of the junction unmatched. CDR3 residues: CASAPGGRSSYEQYF. In nucleotides, the CDR3 is TGTGCCAGCGCCCCGGGGGGAAGGAGCTCCTACGAGCAGTACTTC. The full variable domain, with the rest looked up from reference TRBV28 and TRBJ2-7, is DVKVTQSSRYLVKRTGEKVFLECVQDMDHENMFWYRQDPGLGLRLIYFSYDVKMKEKGDIPEGYSVSREKKERFSLILESASTNQTSMYLCASAPGGRSSYEQYFGPGTRLTVT.

This chain uses TRBV5-1 with TRBJ2-3, with TRBD2 matching over 11 bases. J gave up 4 bases and V 0 bases, and 4 bases lay outside the gene matches. Germline CDR1 is SGHRS and CDR2 is YFSETQ. There are 16 residues in the CDR3. The CDR3 reads CASSLVSGRAPDTQYF. The DNA for the CDR3 is TGCGCCAGCAGCTTGGTTAGCGGGAGGGCCCCAGATACGCAGTATTTT.

J is TRBJ2-5 and V is TRBV15; 9 bases are a match to TRBD2. There are 15 residues in the CDR3. With V trimmed by 8 bases and J by 4 bases, 11 bases remained unmatched. Looked up from germline, CDR1 is LNHNV and CDR2 is YYDKDF (reference sequence). Here the CDR3 DNA reads TGTGCCACCTCCGCGGGAGGGCCCTCGGGAGAGACCCAGTACTTC. Protein product: CATSAGGPSGETQYF.

In this sample, this clone turned up once. This chain links TRBV19 with TRBJ2-1; 13 bases map to TRBD2. CDR3 length: 17 amino acids. The germline gives CDR1 LNHDA, CDR2 SQIVND (reference sequence). J lost 10 bases, V lost 4 bases, and 13 bases had no gene match. For the CDR3, the DNA is TGTGCCAGTAGTACCCGATCTACTAGCGGGAGGGCCGGGGAGCAGTTCTTC. Its protein product is CASSTRSTSGRAGEQFF.

The chain is built from TRBV7-3 and TRBJ2-5; 8 bases map to TRBD1. V dropped 4 bases and J dropped 5; count of bases not matched to a gene: 9. Germline CDR1 is SGHTA and CDR2 is FQGTGA. The CDR3 sequence is 15 residues long. In DNA, the CDR3 is TGTGCCAGCAGCTCGATGGGACAGGTCGGCGAGACCCAGTACTTC. It yields the protein CASSSMGQVGETQYF. The full variable domain, its missing parts supplied by reference TRBV7-3 and TRBJ2-5, is GAGVSQTPSNKVTEKGKYVELRCDPISGHTALYWYRQSLGQGPEFLIYFQGTGAADDSGLPNDRFFAVRPEGSVSTLKIQRTERGDSAVYLCASSSMGQVGETQYFGPGTRLLVL.

The CDR3, as DNA: TGTGCCAGCAGTTACGGCCTAGCGGGATCCCGAGATACGCAGTATTTT. Its translation is CASSYGLAGSRDTQYF. The chain joins TRBV6-5 to TRBJ2-3, with TRBD2 matching 9 bases. Germline values: CDR1 MNHEY, CDR2 SVGAGI. The CDR3 spans 16 residues. Trimming cost V 2 bases and J 5 bases; bases outside gene matches: 8.

This clone was found a few times. V usage is TRBV2 and J usage is TRBJ1-4, with no clear D. The V and J ends lost 3 bases and 0 bases respectively, with 11 bases between them. Per the germline V gene, CDR1 is SNHLY and CDR2 is FYNNEI. CDR3 length equals 16 residues. The CDR3 here is CASSDWPIATNEKLFF. CDR3 coding DNA: TGTGCCAGCAGTGATTGGCCAATCGCAACTAATGAAAAACTGTTTTTT.

The V and J genes are TRBV10-3 and TRBJ1-1; 9 positions agree with TRBD1. Per germline, CDR1 ENHRY and CDR2 SYGVKD. V was clipped by 6 bases and J by 4 bases; unmatched bases: 6. The CDR3 contains 14 residues. The CDR3 coding sequence is TGTGCCATCAGAGGGACAGGGTTCGTCACTGAAGCTTTCTTT. As protein: CAIRGTGFVTEAFF.

Notes on this clone: The same CDR3 is also encoded by other DNA sequences in this sample. The V gene is TRBV7-2, the J gene TRBJ2-1; 8 bases are a match to TRBD1. The V gene end was trimmed by 4 bases and the J gene end by 4 bases; junction bases not matched to a gene: 6. The CDR3 totals 15 residues. Germline V CDR1 and CDR2: SGHTA, FQGNSA. The DNA for the CDR3 is TGTGCCAGCAGCTCGGCCGGGACAGGATACAATGAGCAGTTCTTC. Translated: CASSSAGTGYNEQFF.

This clone was counted between two and nine times. The rearrangement uses TRBV4-1 and TRBJ1-2, with 8 bases matching TRBD1. Trimming took 2 bases from V and 2 from J; bases not matched to a gene: 4. Germline values: CDR1 MGHRA, CDR2 YSYEKL. This CDR3 region has 15 residues. The CDR3 nucleotides read TGCGCCAGCAGCCAAACCGGACAGGGAAACTATGGCTACACCTTC. The encoded protein is CASSQTGQGNYGYTF.

The J gene is TRBJ2-3, the V gene TRBV7-2, with 10 nucleotides matching TRBD2. Germline V gene lookup returns CDR1 SGHTA and CDR2 FQGNSA. This CDR3 is 14 amino acids long. The V segment lost 6 bases and the J segment 4 bases; nucleotides outside the gene matches: 4. The DNA of the CDR3 is TGTGCCAGCAGTCCTCTAGCGGGAGCAGATACGCAGTATTTT. It is translated as CASSPLAGADTQYF.

The chain employs TRBV27 and TRBJ1-4; D uncertain. The CDR3 totals 14 residues. Germline CDR1 reads MNHEY; CDR2 reads SMNVEV (reference sequence). Trimming took off 6 bases at V and 4 bases at J, with 12 bases between the two ends. The CDR3: CASSVRGDNEKLFF. CDR3 nucleotides: TGTGCCAGCAGCGTCCGGGGTGATAATGAAAAACTGTTTTTT.

The chain combines TRBV10-3 with TRBJ2-7; 8 nucleotides align to TRBD2. The J segment lost 7 bases and the V segment lost 10 bases, leaving 21 bases of the junction unmatched. This CDR3 has 16 amino acids. CDR1 and CDR2 (germline): ENHRY, SYGVKD. This CDR3 reads CATSGVSNGRAREQYF. DNA for the CDR3: TGTGCCACAAGCGGGGTGTCTAACGGGAGGGCGCGTGAGCAGTACTTC.

The chain uses TRBV7-9 and TRBJ2-2; D uncertain. Between the trimmed V and J ends, which lost 1 base and 1 base, there was a span of 7 bases. CDR3 length equals 15 residues. CDR1 is SEHNR, CDR2 FQNEAQ, per germline (reference sequence). In DNA form, the CDR3 reads TGTGCCAGCAGCTTAGATTTACAGAACACCGGGGAGCTGTTTTTT. Translated: CASSLDLQNTGELFF. The variable domain in full, with the rest retrieved from reference TRBV7-9 and TRBJ2-2, is DTGVSQNPRHKITKRGQNVTFRCDPISEHNRLYWYRQTLGQGPEFLTYFQNEAQLEKSRLLSDRFSAERPKGSFSTLEIQRTEQGDSAMYLCASSLDLQNTGELFFGEGSRLTVL.

This clone was seen a few times. V gene TRBV6-5 combines with J gene TRBJ2-3; D possibly matches TRBD1 or TRBD2 (5 bases each). Germline V gene sequence: CDR1 MNHEY, CDR2 SVGAGI. The CDR3 consists of 15 residues. V was pared by 6 bases and J by 0 bases, with 13 bases between. In DNA, the CDR3 is TGTGCCAGCAGCCTCCGGGGCATGAGCACAGATACGCAGTATTTT. Translation: CASSLRGMSTDTQYF.